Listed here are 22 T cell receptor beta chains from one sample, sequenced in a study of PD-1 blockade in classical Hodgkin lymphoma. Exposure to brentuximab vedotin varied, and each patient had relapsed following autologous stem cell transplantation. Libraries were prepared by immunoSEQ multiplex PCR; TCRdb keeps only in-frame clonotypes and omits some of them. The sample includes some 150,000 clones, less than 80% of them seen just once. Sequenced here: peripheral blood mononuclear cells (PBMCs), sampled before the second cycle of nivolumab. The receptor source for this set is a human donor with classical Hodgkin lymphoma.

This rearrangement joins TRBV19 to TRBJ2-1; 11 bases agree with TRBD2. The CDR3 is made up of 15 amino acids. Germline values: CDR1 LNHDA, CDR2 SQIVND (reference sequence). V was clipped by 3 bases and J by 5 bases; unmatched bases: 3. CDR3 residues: CASSILLAGDNEQFF. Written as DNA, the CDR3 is TGTGCCAGTAGTATTCTACTAGCGGGAGACAATGAGCAGTTCTTC.

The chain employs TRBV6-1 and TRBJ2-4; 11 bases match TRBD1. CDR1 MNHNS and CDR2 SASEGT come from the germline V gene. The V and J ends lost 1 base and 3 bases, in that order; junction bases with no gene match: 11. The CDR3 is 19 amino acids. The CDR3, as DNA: TGTGCCAGCAGTGAAGGTAAAACCGGGACAGGGGGGGTCAAAAACATTCAGTACTTC. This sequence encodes CASSEGKTGTGGVKNIQYF.

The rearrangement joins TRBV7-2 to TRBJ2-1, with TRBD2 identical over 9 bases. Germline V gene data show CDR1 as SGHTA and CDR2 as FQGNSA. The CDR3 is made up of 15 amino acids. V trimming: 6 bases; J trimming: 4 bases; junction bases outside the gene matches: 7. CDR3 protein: CASRQAGGPYNEQFF. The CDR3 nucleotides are TGTGCCAGCAGGCAGGCGGGAGGGCCTTACAATGAGCAGTTCTTC. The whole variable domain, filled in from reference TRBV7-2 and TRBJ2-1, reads GAGVSQSPSNKVTEKGKDVELRCDPISGHTALYWYRQSLGQGLEFLIYFQGNSAPDKSGLPSDRFSAERTGGSVSTLTIQRTQQEDSAVYLCASRQAGGPYNEQFFGPGTRLTVL.

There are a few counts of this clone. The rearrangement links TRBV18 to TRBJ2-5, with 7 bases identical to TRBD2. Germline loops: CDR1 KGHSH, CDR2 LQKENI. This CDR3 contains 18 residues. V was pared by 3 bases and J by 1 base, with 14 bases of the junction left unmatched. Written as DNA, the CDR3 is TGTGCCAGCTCACCGAGCATGTTGGGGCCTAGCGGCCAAGAGACCCAGTACTTC. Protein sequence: CASSPSMLGPSGQETQYF.

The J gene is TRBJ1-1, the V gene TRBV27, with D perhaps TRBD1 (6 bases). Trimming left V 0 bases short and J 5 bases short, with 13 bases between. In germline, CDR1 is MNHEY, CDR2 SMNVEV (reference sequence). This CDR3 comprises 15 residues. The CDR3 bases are TGTGCCAGCAGTTTATCGTCGGGGGCCGGGACTGAAGCTTTCTTT. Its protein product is CASSLSSGAGTEAFF.

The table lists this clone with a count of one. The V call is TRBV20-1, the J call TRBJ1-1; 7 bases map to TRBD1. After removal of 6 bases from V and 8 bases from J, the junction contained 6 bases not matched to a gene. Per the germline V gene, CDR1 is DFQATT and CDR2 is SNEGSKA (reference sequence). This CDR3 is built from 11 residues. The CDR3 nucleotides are TGCAGTGCATTGGGACAGCCAGAAGCTTTCTTT. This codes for CSALGQPEAFF.

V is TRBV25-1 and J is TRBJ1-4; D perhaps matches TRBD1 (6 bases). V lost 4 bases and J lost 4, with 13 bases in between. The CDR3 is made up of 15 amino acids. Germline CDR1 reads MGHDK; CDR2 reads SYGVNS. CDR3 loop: CASSGPDRLNEKLFF. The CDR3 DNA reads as TGTGCCAGCAGTGGACCCGACAGGCTTAATGAAAAACTGTTTTTT.

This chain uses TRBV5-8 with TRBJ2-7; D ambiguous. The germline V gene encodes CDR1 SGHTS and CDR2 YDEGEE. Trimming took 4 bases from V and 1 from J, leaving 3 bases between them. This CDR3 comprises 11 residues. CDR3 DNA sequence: TGTGCCAGCAGCATATCCTACGAGCAGTACTTC. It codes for CASSISYEQYF.

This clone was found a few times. CDR3 amino acids: CASSGQGYNQPQHF. The CDR3, as DNA: TGTGCCAGCAGTGGACAGGGGTACAATCAGCCCCAGCATTTT. The chain employs TRBV6-5 and TRBJ1-5; TRBD1 agrees at 9 bases. This CDR3 comprises 14 residues. V gave up 5 bases and J gave up 3 bases; unmatched junction bases: 2. CDR1 and CDR2 from the germline V gene are MNHEY and SVGAGI.

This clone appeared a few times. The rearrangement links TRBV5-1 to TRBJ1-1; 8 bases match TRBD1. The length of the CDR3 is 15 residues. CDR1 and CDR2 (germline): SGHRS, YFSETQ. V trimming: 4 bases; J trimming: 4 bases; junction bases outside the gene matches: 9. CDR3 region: CASSTQGAGSTEAFF. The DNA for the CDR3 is TGCGCCAGCAGCACCCAGGGGGCAGGATCCACTGAAGCTTTCTTT.

The CDR3 sequence: CASSYRAVDTEAFF. The CDR3 DNA sequence: TGCGCCAGCAGCTACAGGGCGGTGGACACTGAAGCTTTCTTT. V gene TRBV5-1 combines with J gene TRBJ1-1; TRBD1 might be the D (6 bases). The CDR3 runs 14 residues. Trimming removed 3 bases at V and 3 bases at J, with 12 bases between. Looked up from germline, CDR1 is SGHRS and CDR2 is YFSETQ.

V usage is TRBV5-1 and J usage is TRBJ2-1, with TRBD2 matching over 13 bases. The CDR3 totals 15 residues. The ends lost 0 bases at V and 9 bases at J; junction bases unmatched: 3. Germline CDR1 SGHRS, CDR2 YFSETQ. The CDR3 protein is CASSLGTSGSSEQFF. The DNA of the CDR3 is TGCGCCAGCAGCTTGGGGACTAGCGGGAGTTCTGAGCAGTTCTTC.

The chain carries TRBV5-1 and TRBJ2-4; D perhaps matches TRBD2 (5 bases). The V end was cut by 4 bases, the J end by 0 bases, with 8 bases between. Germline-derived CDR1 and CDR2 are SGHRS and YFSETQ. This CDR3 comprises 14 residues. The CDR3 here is CASSTGLAKNIQYF. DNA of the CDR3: TGCGCCAGCAGCACCGGACTAGCCAAAAACATTCAGTACTTC.

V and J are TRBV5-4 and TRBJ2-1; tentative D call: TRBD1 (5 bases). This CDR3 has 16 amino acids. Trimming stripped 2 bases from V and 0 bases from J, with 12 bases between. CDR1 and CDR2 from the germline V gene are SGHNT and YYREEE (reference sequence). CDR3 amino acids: CASSFPTGSSYNEQFF. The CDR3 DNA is TGTGCCAGCAGCTTCCCAACAGGTAGCTCCTACAATGAGCAGTTCTTC.

The CDR3 nucleotides are TGTGCCAGCGGCGAGACAGAGAGCGCAGATACGCAGTATTTT. Its protein product is CASGETESADTQYF. The V gene is TRBV25-1, the J gene TRBJ2-3; weak D call: TRBD1 (5 bases). The CDR3 is 14 amino acids. CDR1 MGHDK and CDR2 SYGVNS come from the germline V gene. V was pared by 8 bases and J by 4 bases, with 16 bases between.

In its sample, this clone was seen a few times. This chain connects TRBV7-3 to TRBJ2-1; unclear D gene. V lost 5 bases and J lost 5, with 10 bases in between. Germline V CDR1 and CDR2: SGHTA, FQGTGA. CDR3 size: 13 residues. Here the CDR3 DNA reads TGTGCCAGCAGCAGTCCAGGAGACAATGAGCAGTTCTTC. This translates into CASSSPGDNEQFF.

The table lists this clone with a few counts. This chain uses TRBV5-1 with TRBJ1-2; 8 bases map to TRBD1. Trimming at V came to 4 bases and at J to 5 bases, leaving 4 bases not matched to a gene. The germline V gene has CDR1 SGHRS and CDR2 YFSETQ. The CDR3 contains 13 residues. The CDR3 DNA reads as TGCGCCAGCAGCGATCAGGGGGCGTATGGCTACACCTTC. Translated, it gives CASSDQGAYGYTF.

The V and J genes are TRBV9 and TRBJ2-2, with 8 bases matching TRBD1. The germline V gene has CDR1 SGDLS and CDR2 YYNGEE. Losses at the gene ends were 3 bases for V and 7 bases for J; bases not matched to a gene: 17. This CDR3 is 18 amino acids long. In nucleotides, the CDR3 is TGTGCCAGCAGCGCAGACCCCGGACAGGGCTGGAACTACGGGGAGCTGTTTTTT. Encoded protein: CASSADPGQGWNYGELFF. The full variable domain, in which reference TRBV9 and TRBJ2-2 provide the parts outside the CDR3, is DSGVTQTPKHLITATGQRVTLRCSPRSGDLSVYWYQQSLDQGLQFLIQYYNGEERAKGNILERFSAQQFPDLHSELNLSSLELGDSALYFCASSADPGQGWNYGELFFGEGSRLTVL.

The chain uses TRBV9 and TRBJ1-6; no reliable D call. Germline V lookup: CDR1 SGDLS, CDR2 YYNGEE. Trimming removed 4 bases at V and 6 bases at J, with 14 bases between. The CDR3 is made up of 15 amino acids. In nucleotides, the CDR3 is TGTGCCAGCAGCCCCCAGTTGAGTTCTAATTCACCCCTCCACTTT. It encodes CASSPQLSSNSPLHF.

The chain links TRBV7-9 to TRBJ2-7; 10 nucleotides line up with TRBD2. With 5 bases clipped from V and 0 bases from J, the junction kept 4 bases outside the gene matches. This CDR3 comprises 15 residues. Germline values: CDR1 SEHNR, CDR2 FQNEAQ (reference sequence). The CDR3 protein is CASSRAGGLSYEQYF. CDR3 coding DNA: TGTGCCAGCAGCCGAGCGGGAGGGCTCTCCTACGAGCAGTACTTC.

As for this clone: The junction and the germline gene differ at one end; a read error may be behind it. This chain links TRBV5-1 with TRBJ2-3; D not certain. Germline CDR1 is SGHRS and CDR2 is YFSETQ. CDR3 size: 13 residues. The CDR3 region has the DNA TGCGCCAGCAGTTTGGATGGCACAGATACGCAGTATTTT. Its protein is CASSLDGTDTQYF.

The CDR3 sequence: CASSLIGELFF. Written as DNA, the CDR3 is TGTGCCAGCAGTTTAATCGGGGAGCTGTTTTTT. The chain combines TRBV28 with TRBJ2-2; D is uncertain. Looked up from germline, CDR1 is MDHEN and CDR2 is SYDVKM. The CDR3 loop spans 11 amino acids. Trimming removed 2 bases from V and 7 bases from J, with 2 bases in between.